Listed below are T cell receptor beta chains from one sample, sequenced in a study of persistence of HIV-infected CD4 T cells. TCRdb keeps only in-frame clones here, not all; method: immunoSEQ multiplex PCR. This table holds some 32,000 clones, 75% to 85% found once. Their antigens are not known. This material consisted of CD4+ T cells sorted from PBMCs after approximately 19-hour stimulation, taken from a patient who received antiretroviral therapy. The origin of the receptors is an adult woman with HIV who was CMV-seropositive. CDR3s include the opening cysteine and the closing phenylalanine or tryptophan. The D gene is left open where the match is weak. A row's size may be missing; if present it is once, few, many or a size class.

clone_size d_call j_call v_call cdr3_nt cdr3_aa
- - TRBJ1-6 TRBV9 TGTGCCAGCAGCGTAGACCGACGCAACAATTCACCCCTCCACTTT CASSVDRRNNSPLHF
- TRBD1 TRBJ1-2 TRBV6-5 TGTGCCAGCAGCAGGACAGGGGAGGGCTACACCTTC CASSRTGEGYTF
- - TRBJ2-5 TRBV5-6 TGTGCCAGCAGCTGGGGGATGGGCTCCCAAGAGACCCAGTACTTC CASSWGMGSQETQYF
- - TRBJ1-1 TRBV30 TGTGCCTGGGGGCTAAGGAACACTGAAGCTTTCTTT CAWGLRNTEAFF
- - TRBJ1-1 TRBV5-3 TGTGCCAGAAGCTTGGGGACGTTTTACACTGAAGCTTTCTTT CARSLGTFYTEAFF
- - TRBJ2-7 TRBV7-2 TGTGCCAGCAGCTTAGGAGTTGGGGGGCTAACCTACGAGCAGTACTTC CASSLGVGGLTYEQYF
- - TRBJ2-3 TRBV11-1 TGTGCCAGCAGCTTAATCTGGGCAGATACAGATACGCAGTATTTT CASSLIWADTDTQYF
- TRBD2 TRBJ2-3 TRBV4-1 TGCGCCAGCAGCCAGGGTCTAGCGGACCCCGCAGATACGCAGTATTTT CASSQGLADPADTQYF
- TRBD1 TRBJ2-7 TRBV9 TGTGCCAGCAGCGTAGGAGGGAGGGACAGGGCTAGCGAGCAGTACTTC CASSVGGRDRASEQYF
- TRBD2 TRBJ2-7 TRBV7-2 TGTGCCAGCAGCCCCCAGCGGGGGGCGCGGTACGAGCAGTACTTC CASSPQRGARYEQYF
- - TRBJ1-1 TRBV5-6 TGTGCCAGCAGCTTGTTTCTCTCTGGGGGAGGGACTGAAGCTTTCTTT CASSLFLSGGGTEAFF
- TRBD1 TRBJ1-2 TRBV19 TGTGCCAGTAGTACTACCCGACAGGGTTACGGCTACACCTTC CASSTTRQGYGYTF
- - TRBJ2-2 TRBV11-3 TGTGCCAGCAGCTTAGGGGGCACATCCACCGGGGAGCTGTTTTTT CASSLGGTSTGELFF
- - TRBJ1-2 TRBV28 TGTGCCAGCAGTTTGATGCAAAACTATGGCTACACCTTC CASSLMQNYGYTF
- - TRBJ1-2 TRBV6-5 TGTGCCAGCAGTTACGGGTATCGAAATAATGGCTACACCTTC CASSYGYRNNGYTF
- TRBD1 TRBJ2-1 TRBV3-1/TRBV3-2 TGTGCCAGCAGCCCGGACAGGGTAACCTACAATGAGCAGTTCTTC CASSPDRVTYNEQFF
once - TRBJ1-5 TRBV20-1 TGCAGTGCTAGTCAGGGACGGGCCTACGGCAATCAGCCCCAGCATTTT CSASQGRAYGNQPQHF
- - TRBJ1-1 TRBV9 TGTGCCAGCAACCGCCAAGGGGATGCTGAAGCTTTCTTT CASNRQGDAEAFF
few - TRBJ1-2 TRBV18 TGTGCCAGCTCACCAGACAGGACTAACTATGGCTACACCTTC CASSPDRTNYGYTF
- - TRBJ2-5 TRBV7-2 TGTGCCAGCAGCTTAGACCCCACTAAAGAGACCCAGTACTTC CASSLDPTKETQYF
- - TRBJ2-7 TRBV2 TGTGCCAGCAGAACGGAAGGCGGGGAGCAGTACTTC CASRTEGGEQYF
- TRBD1 TRBJ1-5 TRBV6-1 TGTGCCAGCAGTGAAGGGAGGACAGGGTGGTATGGCAATCAGCCCCAGCATTTT CASSEGRTGWYGNQPQHF
- - TRBJ2-1 TRBV24-1 TGTGCCACAAGACGACAGGTTTCCTACAATGAGCAGTTCTTC CATRRQVSYNEQFF
few TRBD1 TRBJ2-2 TRBV15 TGTGCCACCAGCGATACCCGGGACAGGGGATCCGGGGAGCTGTTTTTT CATSDTRDRGSGELFF
few - TRBJ2-3 TRBV19 TGTGCCAGTAGTATAGGGGGGGTTACCGCAGATACGCAGTATTTT CASSIGGVTADTQYF
- TRBD2 TRBJ2-7 TRBV15 TGTGCCACCAGCAGAGTTCAGGGTGGGAGGGGAACCTACGAGCAGTACTTC CATSRVQGGRGTYEQYF
once - TRBJ2-1 TRBV5-1 TGCGCCAGCAGCTTGGCCATGGCTAGCTACGGCGATGAGCAGTTCTTC CASSLAMASYGDEQFF
- - TRBJ1-2 TRBV6-1 TGTGCCAGCAGTGACGCCGGGCGGGGGAGGGGTATTGGGGGTGGCTACACCTTC CASSDAGRGRGIGGGYTF
- TRBD1 TRBJ2-2 TRBV29-1 TGCAGCGTTGAAGAAGGGGACAGGGGGCAGGTCGGGGAGCTGTTTTTT CSVEEGDRGQVGELFF
- TRBD2 TRBJ2-1 TRBV6-5 TGTGCCAGCTTCGAAGCGGGGGCGTACAATGAGCAGTTCTTC CASFEAGAYNEQFF
- - TRBJ1-3 TRBV19 TGTGCCAGTAGTCCCGGCCTACCTTCTAGCTCTGGAAACACCATATATTTT CASSPGLPSSSGNTIYF
few - TRBJ1-1 TRBV6-5 TGTGCCACGACTGTACAGGGTAAACTTGCTGAAGCTTTCTTT CATTVQGKLAEAFF
- - TRBJ1-5 TRBV7-6 TGTGCCAGCAGCTTATTTCATGGTCAGCCCCAGCATTTT CASSLFHGQPQHF
- TRBD2 TRBJ2-1 TRBV29-1 TGCAGCGTTGGATCTAGCGGTGAGCAGTTCTTC CSVGSSGEQFF
- TRBD1 TRBJ1-1 TRBV4-2 TGTGCCAGCAGCCCCCCTGGGACAGGGAACACTGAAGCTTTCTTT CASSPPGTGNTEAFF
- - TRBJ2-2 TRBV7-2 TGTGCCAGCAGCTTGACCCGACAGAACACCGGGGAGCTGTTTTTT CASSLTRQNTGELFF
- - TRBJ1-5 TRBV7-9 TGTGCCAGCCGGACGGATAATGCAGGGCAGCCCCAGCATTTT CASRTDNAGQPQHF
- - TRBJ2-4 TRBV9 TGTGCCAGCAGCCCACAGGTCAAACAAAACATTCAGTACTTC CASSPQVKQNIQYF
- - TRBJ2-3 TRBV19 TGTGCCAGTAGTAAGGCCCAGGGCACAAGCACAGATACGCAGTATTTT CASSKAQGTSTDTQYF
- - TRBJ1-3 TRBV28 TGTGCCAGCAGTCGAGTCGGAGGAAACACCATATATTTT CASSRVGGNTIYF
- TRBD1 TRBJ1-5 TRBV6-2/TRBV6-3 TGTGCCAGCAGTACGAGAGCCGCAGGGGGATACAGTCAGCCCCAGCATTTT CASSTRAAGGYSQPQHF
- - TRBJ1-1 TRBV2 TGTGCCAGCAGCACTCCAGGGTTAGCAACTGAAGCTTTCTTT CASSTPGLATEAFF